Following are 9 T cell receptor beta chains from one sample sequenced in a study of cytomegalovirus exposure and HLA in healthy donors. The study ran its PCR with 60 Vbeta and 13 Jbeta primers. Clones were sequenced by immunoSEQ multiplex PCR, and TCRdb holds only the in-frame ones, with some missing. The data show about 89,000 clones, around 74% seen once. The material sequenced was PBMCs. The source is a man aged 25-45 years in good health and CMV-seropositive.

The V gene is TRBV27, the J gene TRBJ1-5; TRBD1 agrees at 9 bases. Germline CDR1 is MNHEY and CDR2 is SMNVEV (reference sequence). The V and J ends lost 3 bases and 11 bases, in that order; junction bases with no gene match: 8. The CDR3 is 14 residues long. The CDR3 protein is CASSLGQGIGAQHF. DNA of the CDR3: TGTGCCAGCAGTTTGGGACAGGGCATCGGCGCCCAGCATTTT.

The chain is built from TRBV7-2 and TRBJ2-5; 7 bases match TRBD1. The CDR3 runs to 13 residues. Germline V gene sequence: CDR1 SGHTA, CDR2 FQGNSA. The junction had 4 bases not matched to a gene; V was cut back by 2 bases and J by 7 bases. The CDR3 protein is CASSLPGQRTQYF. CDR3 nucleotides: TGTGCCAGCAGCTTACCGGGACAGCGGACCCAGTACTTC.

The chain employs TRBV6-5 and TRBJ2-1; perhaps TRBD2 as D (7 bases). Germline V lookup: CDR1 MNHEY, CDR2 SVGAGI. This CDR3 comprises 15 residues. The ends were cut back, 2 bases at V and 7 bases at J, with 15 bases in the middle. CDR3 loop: CASSYKKGGRNEQFF. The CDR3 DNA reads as TGTGCCAGCAGTTACAAGAAGGGGGGGAGGAATGAGCAGTTCTTC.

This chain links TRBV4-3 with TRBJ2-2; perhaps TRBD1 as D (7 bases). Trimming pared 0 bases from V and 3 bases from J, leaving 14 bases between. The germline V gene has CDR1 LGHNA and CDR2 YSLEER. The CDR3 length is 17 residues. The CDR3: CASSQEWRDSHTGELFF. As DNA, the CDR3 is TGCGCCAGCAGCCAAGAGTGGCGGGACAGCCACACCGGGGAGCTGTTTTTT.

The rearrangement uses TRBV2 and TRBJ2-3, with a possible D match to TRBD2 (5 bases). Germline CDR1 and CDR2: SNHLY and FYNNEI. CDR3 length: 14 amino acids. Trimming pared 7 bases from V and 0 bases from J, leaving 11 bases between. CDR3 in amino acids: CASTERGSTDTQYF. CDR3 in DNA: TGTGCCAGCACCGAACGGGGAAGCACAGATACGCAGTATTTT.

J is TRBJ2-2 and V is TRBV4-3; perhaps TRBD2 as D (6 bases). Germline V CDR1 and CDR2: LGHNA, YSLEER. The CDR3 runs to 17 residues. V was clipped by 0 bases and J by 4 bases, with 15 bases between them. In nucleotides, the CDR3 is TGCGCCAGCAGCCAAGAGGTTGGCGCGGGACGCACCGGGGAGCTGTTTTTT. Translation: CASSQEVGAGRTGELFF.

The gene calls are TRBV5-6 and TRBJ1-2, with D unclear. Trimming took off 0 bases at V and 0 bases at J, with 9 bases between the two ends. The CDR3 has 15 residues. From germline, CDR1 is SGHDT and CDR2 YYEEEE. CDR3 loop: CASSLGTAANYGYTF. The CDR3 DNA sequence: TGTGCCAGCAGCTTGGGTACAGCAGCTAACTATGGCTACACCTTC.

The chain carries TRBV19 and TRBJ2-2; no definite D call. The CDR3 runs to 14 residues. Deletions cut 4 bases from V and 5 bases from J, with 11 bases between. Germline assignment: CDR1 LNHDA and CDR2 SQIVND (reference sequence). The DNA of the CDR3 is TGTGCCAGTAGTAAAAATACCGGGACCGGGGAGCTGTTTTTT. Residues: CASSKNTGTGELFF.

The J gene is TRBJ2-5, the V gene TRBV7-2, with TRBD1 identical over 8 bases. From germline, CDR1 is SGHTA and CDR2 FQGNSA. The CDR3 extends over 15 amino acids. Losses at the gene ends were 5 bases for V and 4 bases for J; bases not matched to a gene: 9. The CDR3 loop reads CASSLPRTGRETQYF. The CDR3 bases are TGTGCCAGCAGCCTTCCCCGGACAGGGCGAGAGACCCAGTACTTC.